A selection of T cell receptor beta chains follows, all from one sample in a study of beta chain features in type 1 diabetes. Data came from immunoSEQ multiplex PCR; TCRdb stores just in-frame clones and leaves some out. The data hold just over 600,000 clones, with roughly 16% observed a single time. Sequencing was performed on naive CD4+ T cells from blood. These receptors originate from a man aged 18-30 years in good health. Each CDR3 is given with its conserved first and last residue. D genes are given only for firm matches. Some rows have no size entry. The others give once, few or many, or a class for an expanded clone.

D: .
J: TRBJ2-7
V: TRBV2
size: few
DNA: TGTGCCAGCAGTGGAGGGATTCCCTCCTACGAGCAGTACTTC
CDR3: CASSGGIPSYEQYF

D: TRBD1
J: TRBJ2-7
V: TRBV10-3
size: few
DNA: TGTGCCAGTCGCACGGGACAGGGGACCTACGAGCAGTACTTC
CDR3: CASRTGQGTYEQYF

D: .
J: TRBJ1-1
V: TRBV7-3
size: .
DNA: TGTGCCAGCAGCTTAAAACAAATTAACACTGAAGCTTTCTTT
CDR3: CASSLKQINTEAFF

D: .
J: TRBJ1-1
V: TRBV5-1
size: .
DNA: TGCGCCAGCAGCTTGGCCTATGGGGGGGCCCGAATGAACACTGAAGCTTTCTTT
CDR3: CASSLAYGGARMNTEAFF

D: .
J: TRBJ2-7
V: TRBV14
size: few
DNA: TGTGCCAGCAGCCACATCCGGCGGGGCCCCTACGAGCAGTACTTC
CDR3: CASSHIRRGPYEQYF

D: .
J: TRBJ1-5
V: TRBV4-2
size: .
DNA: TGTGCCAGCAGCCAAGCGCGGGTCAGGTCACAGCCCCAGCATTTT
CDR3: CASSQARVRSQPQHF

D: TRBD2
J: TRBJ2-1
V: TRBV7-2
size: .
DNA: TGTGCCAGCAGCTTAGGCGAGTGGCGGGGGATCAATGAGCAGTTCTTC
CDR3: CASSLGEWRGINEQFF

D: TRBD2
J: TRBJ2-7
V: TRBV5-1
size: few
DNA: TGCGCCAGCAGCTTGGAGGGACTAGCAGTTTCCGAGCAGTACTTC
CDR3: CASSLEGLAVSEQYF

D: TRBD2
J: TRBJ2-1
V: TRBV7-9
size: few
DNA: TGTGCCAGCAGCTTAGGACTAGCGGGAGGCAATGAGCAGTTCTTC
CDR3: CASSLGLAGGNEQFF

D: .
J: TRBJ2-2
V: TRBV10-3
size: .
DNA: TGTGCCATCAGTGGGCCTGGGCGACAGGGAGGGACCGGGGAGCTGTTTTTT
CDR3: CAISGPGRQGGTGELFF

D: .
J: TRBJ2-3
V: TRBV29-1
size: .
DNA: TGCAGCGTTGACGATAACTCAGATACGCAGTATTTT
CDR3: CSVDDNSDTQYF

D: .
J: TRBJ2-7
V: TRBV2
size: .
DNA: TGTGCTACCGACCGAGGAAGTTCCTACGAGCAGTACTTC
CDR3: CATDRGSSYEQYF

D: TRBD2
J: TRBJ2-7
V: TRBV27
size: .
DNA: TGTGCCAGCAGGAAAAATAGCGGGAACGAGCAGTACTTC
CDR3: CASRKNSGNEQYF

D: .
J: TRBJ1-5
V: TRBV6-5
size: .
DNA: TGTGCCAGCAGTTATGCCTTAGGGCCCCAGCATTTT
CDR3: CASSYALGPQHF

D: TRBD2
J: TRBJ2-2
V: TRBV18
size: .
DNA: TGTGCCAGCTCACCGGGACTAGCATCATCCGGGGAGCTGTTTTTT
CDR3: CASSPGLASSGELFF

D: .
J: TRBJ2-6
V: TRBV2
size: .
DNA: TGTGCCAGCGTGTCCGCCGGTCGCGGGGCCAACGTCCTGACTTTC
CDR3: CASVSAGRGANVLTF

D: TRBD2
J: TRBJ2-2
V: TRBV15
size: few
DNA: TGTGCCACCAGCAGTGGACTAGCGAGGAACACCGGGGAGCTGTTTTTT
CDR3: CATSSGLARNTGELFF

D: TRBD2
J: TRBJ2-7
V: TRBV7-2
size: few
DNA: TGTGCCAGCAGGGGAGGGCGTCAGCTACCCTACGAGCAGTACTTC
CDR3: CASRGGRQLPYEQYF

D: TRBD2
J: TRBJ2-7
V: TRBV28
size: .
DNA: TGTGCCAGCAGTTCGCTAGCGGGAGGAACCTACGAGCAGTACTTC
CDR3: CASSSLAGGTYEQYF

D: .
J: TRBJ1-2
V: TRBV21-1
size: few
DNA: TGTGCCAGCAGCAACCCGGCAAGGGCCCCCTATGGCTACACCTTC
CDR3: CASSNPARAPYGYTF

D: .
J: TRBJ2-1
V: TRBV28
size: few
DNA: TGTGCCAGCAGTTTCCCCTACGACAATGAGCAGTTCTTC
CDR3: CASSFPYDNEQFF

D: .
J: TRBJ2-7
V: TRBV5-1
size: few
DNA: TGCGCCAGCAGGGACACGGGCTACGAGCAGTACTTC
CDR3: CASRDTGYEQYF

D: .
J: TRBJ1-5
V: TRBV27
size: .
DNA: TGTGCCAGCACCCCTAAATGGAATCAGCCCCAGCATTTT
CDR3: CASTPKWNQPQHF

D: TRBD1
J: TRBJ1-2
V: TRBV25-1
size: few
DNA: TGTGCCAGCAGTCCGACAGGGAGCTATGGCTACACCTTC
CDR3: CASSPTGSYGYTF

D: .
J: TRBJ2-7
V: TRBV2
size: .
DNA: TGTGCCAGCTGGCGGGACAGAGACTACGAGCAGTACTTC
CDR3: CASWRDRDYEQYF

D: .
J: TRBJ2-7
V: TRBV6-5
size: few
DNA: TGTGCCAGCAGTCGTCTAGGGTACGAGCAGTACTTC
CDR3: CASSRLGYEQYF

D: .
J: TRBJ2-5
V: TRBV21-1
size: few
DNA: TGTGCCAGCAGCAAACTACAAGAGACCCAGTACTTC
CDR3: CASSKLQETQYF

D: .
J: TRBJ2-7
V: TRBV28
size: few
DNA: TGTGCCAGCAGCCCTATGGGTGGTACAAAGTCCTACGAGCAGTACTTC
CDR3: CASSPMGGTKSYEQYF

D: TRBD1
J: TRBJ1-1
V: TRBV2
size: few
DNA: TGTGCCAGCAGGCCCCGGGACAGGGGGACTGAAGCTTTCTTT
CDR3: CASRPRDRGTEAFF

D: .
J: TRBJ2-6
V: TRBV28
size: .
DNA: TGTGCCAGCAGCTACACCACCGGACACCCCTCTGGGGCCAACGTCCTGACTTTC
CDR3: CASSYTTGHPSGANVLTF

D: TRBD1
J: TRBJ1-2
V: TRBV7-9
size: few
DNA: TGTGCCAGCAGCAAGACAGGGGTCGACGTTTATGGCTACACCTTC
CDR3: CASSKTGVDVYGYTF

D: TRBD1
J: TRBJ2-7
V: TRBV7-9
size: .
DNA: TGTGCCAGCAGCTTAGGGATTAGACAGGGCTCCTACGAGCAGTACTTC
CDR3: CASSLGIRQGSYEQYF

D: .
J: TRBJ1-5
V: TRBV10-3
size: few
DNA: TGTGCCATCAGTGAGTCCAAGCCAGGGGGCAATCAGCCCCAGCATTTT
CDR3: CAISESKPGGNQPQHF

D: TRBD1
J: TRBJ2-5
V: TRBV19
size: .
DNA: TGTGCCAGTAGTATAATAGGGGGCAGAGAGACCCAGTACTTC
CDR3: CASSIIGGRETQYF

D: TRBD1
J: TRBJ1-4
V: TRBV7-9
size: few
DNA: TGTGCCAGCTCGCGCGACAGGGCGGGTAATGAAAAACTGTTTTTT
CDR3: CASSRDRAGNEKLFF

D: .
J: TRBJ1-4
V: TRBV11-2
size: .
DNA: TGTGCCAGCAGCTTTGGGAGGGGATGGGAAAAACTGTTTTTT
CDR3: CASSFGRGWEKLFF

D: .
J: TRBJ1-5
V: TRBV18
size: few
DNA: TGTGCCAGCTCACCAGCGGGACACCTGAGCAATCAGCCCCAGCATTTT
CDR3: CASSPAGHLSNQPQHF

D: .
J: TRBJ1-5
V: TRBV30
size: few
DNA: TGTGCCTGGAACAGCGATAGCAATCAGCCCCAGCATTTT
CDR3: CAWNSDSNQPQHF

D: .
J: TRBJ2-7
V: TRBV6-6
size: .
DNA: TGTGCCAGCAGCCGATTCGGGATTCCTACCTACGAGCAGTACTTC
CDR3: CASSRFGIPTYEQYF

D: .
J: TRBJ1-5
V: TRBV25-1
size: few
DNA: TGTGCCAGCAGTCAGGGAAATTATCAGCCCCAGCATTTT
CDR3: CASSQGNYQPQHF

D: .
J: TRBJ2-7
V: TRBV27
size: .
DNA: TGTGCCAGCAGTTCCACAGGGCTAGTTAAGTACGAGCAGTACTTC
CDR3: CASSSTGLVKYEQYF

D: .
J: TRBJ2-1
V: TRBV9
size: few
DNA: TGTGCCAGCAGCGTAGGGTCATGGGGTGATGAGCAGTTCTTC
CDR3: CASSVGSWGDEQFF